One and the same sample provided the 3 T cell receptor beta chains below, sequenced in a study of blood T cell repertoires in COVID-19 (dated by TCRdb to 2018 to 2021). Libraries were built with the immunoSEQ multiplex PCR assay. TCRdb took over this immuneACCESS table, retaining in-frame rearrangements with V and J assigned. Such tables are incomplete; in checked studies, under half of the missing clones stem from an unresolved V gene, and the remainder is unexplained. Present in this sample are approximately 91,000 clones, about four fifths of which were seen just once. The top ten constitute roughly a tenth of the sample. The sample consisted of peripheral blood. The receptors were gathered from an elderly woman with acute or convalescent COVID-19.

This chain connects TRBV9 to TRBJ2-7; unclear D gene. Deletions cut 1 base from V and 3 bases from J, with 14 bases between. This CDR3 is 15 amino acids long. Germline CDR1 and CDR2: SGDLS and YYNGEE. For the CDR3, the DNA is TGTGCCAGCAGCGTACACATTGGCGGAAACTACGAGCAGTACTTC. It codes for CASSVHIGGNYEQYF.

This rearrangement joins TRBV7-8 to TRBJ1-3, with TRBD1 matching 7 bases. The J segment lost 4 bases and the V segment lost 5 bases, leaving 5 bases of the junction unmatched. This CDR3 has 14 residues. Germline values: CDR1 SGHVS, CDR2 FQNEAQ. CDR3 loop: CASSEGQPGNTIYF. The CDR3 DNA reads TGTGCCAGCAGCGAGGGACAGCCGGGAAACACCATATATTTT.

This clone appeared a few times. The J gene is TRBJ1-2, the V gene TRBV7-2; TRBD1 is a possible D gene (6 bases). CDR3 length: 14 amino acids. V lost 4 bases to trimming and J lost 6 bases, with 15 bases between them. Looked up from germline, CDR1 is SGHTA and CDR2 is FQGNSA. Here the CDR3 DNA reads TGTGCCAGCAGCTACCAGGGGATCTCAAATGGCTACACCTTC. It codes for CASSYQGISNGYTF.